Reported below is one T cell receptor (beta chain). This record belongs to a study of blood T cell repertoires in COVID-19. About the research overall: Samples came from the United States, Italy and Spain, spanning acute and convalescent COVID-19. PBMCs, B-cell-depleted T cells, or T cells were the source of the cDNA or gDNA that made up the material.

Original processing methods: Estimated nucleated cell counts came from reference gene primer amplification. TCRdb keeps only in-frame clones here, not all; method: immunoSEQ multiplex PCR. From that table come the V and J calls and clone size; the DNA was used to work out D and trimming. The table shows a few hundred thousand clones, with about 90% occurring only once. The V segment lost 5 bases and the J segment 7 bases; nucleotides outside the gene matches: 14. The germline gives CDR1 SGHAT, CDR2 FQNNGV. The CDR3 has 17 amino acids. One Seattle source followed patients from active infection through their disease course.

This receptor was taken from a person under 35 with COVID-19, enrolled during active disease. Sequences were obtained from peripheral blood. The chain couples TRBV11-2 to TRBJ2-7; 13 bases agree with TRBD2. The CDR3 reads CASSPPPTSGRSGEQYF. For the CDR3, the DNA is TGTGCCAGCAGCCCCCCCCCGACTAGCGGGAGGTCGGGGGAGCAGTACTTC.